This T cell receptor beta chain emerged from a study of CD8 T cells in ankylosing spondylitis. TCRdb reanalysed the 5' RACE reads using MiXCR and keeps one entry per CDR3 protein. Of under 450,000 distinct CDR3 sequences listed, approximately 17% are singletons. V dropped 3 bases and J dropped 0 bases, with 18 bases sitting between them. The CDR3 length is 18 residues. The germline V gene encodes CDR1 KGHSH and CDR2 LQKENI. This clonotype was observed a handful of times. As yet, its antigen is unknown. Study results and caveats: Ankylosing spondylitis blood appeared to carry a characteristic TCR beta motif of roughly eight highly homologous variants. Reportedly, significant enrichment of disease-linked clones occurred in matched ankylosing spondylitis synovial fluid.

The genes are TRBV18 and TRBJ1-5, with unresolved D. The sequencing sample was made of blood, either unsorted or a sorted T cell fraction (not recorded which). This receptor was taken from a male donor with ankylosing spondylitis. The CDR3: CASSPTPPGPDSNQPQHF. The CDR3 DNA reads TGTGCCAGCTCACCCACGCCCCCCGGGCCAGATAGCAATCAGCCCCAGCATTTT.